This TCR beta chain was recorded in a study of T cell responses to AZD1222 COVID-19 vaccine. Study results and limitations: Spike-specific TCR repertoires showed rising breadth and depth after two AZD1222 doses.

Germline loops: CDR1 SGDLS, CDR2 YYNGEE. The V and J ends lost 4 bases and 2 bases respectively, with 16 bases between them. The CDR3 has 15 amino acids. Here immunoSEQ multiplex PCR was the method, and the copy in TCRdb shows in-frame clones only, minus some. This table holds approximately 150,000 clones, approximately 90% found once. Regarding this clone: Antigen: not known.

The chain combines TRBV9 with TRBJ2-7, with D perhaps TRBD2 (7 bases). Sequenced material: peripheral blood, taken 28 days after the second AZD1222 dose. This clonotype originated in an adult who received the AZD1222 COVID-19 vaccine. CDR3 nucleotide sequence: TGTGCCAGCAGCCCTCCTGGGAGGGACACCTACGAGCAGTACTTC. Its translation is CASSPPGRDTYEQYF.